A single sample is the source of the 32 T cell receptor beta chains below, sequenced in a study of T cells after yellow fever vaccination. One entry per CDR3 protein, called by TCRdb with MiXCR from the 5' RACE reads. This sample yields some 550,000 distinct CDR3 sequences, of which roughly 19% are seen a single time; over 11% belongs to the top ten. Here the sequenced sample was PBMCs, taken 15 days after the yellow fever booster vaccination. The receptor source for this set is a man aged 25 to 40 who received the YFV17D yellow fever vaccine.

V and J are TRBV7-9 and TRBJ2-7; the match to TRBD2 covers 9 bases. Trimming removed 4 bases from V and 5 bases from J; junction bases left unmatched: 9. Germline V CDR1 and CDR2: SEHNR, FQNEAQ (reference sequence). The CDR3 is 15 residues long. The CDR3 nucleotides read TGTGCCAGCAGCTCAGAACTAGCGGGTGACGACGAGCAGTACTTC. Translation: CASSSELAGDDEQYF.

This clonotype has only a few counts. In nucleotides, the CDR3 is TGTGCCAGCAGCCCCGGGACAGGGTCCCACAATGAGCAGTTCTTC. This codes for CASSPGTGSHNEQFF. The V gene is TRBV5-6, the J gene TRBJ2-1; 9 bases agree with TRBD1. From germline, CDR1 is SGHDT and CDR2 YYEEEE. V dropped 4 bases and J dropped 5; count of bases not matched to a gene: 7. This CDR3 has 15 amino acids.

This clonotype has just a few counts. The genes are TRBV25-1 and TRBJ2-4; no reliable D call. V was pared by 6 bases and J by 2 bases, with 11 bases between. The CDR3 runs to 14 residues. CDR1 and CDR2 (germline): MGHDK, SYGVNS. The CDR3 sequence is CASRLISTKNIQYF. As DNA, the CDR3 is TGTGCCAGCAGGTTGATAAGTACCAAAAACATTCAGTACTTC.

The chain joins TRBV5-1 to TRBJ2-5, with 7 bases aligning to TRBD2. The ends lost 4 bases at V and 5 bases at J; junction bases unmatched: 8. Germline V gene data show CDR1 as SGHRS and CDR2 as YFSETQ. The CDR3 has 14 amino acids. CDR3 sequence (DNA): TGCGCCAGCAGCATCATGGGAGGGTCGGAGACCCAGTACTTC. Translation gives CASSIMGGSETQYF. Variable domain in full (rest from reference TRBV5-1 and TRBJ2-5): KAGVTQTPRYLIKTRGQQVTLSCSPISGHRSVSWYQQTPGQGLQFLFEYFSETQRNKGNFPGRFSGRQFSNSRSEMNVSTLELGDSALYLCASSIMGGSETQYFGPGTRLLVL.

V usage is TRBV30 and J usage is TRBJ2-7, with 10 bases lining up with TRBD1. The germline CDR1 and CDR2 sequences are GTSNPN and SVGIG (reference sequence). The CDR3 has 15 amino acids. With 4 bases clipped from V and 3 bases from J, the junction kept 9 bases outside the gene matches. In DNA form, the CDR3 reads TGTGCCTGGACCAAAGCCGGGACAGGGGTCTACGAGCAGTACTTC. Its translation: CAWTKAGTGVYEQYF.

The CDR3 nucleotides read TGTGCCAGCAGAGATAGCGGGAAAGAGACCCAGTACTTC. As protein: CASRDSGKETQYF. V and J are TRBV6-1 and TRBJ2-5, with TRBD2 identical over 8 bases. The V and J ends lost 6 bases and 3 bases, in that order; junction bases with no gene match: 3. This CDR3 is built from 13 residues. CDR1 and CDR2 from the germline V gene are MNHNS and SASEGT.

CDR3 loop: CSVVIQGTTQYF. DNA of the CDR3: TGCAGCGTTGTTATACAGGGTACTACGCAGTATTTT. The V call is TRBV29-1, the J call TRBJ2-3, with D perhaps TRBD1 (6 bases). V was trimmed by 4 bases and J by 8 bases, leaving 13 bases between them. CDR1 SQVTM and CDR2 ANQGSEA come from the germline V gene. The CDR3 extends over 12 amino acids.

The chain combines TRBV7-2 with TRBJ1-3, with D unclear. V was clipped by 3 bases and J by 0 bases, with 6 bases between them. The CDR3 runs to 14 residues. The germline gives CDR1 SGHTA, CDR2 FQGNSA. CDR3 bases: TGTGCCAGCAGCTTTCTTAACTCTGGAAACACCATATATTTT. Translating gives CASSFLNSGNTIYF.

In this sample, this clonotype turned up a few times. The rearrangement joins TRBV20-1 to TRBJ1-1; TRBD1 matches 11 bases. J was trimmed by 7 bases and V by 2 bases; bases with no gene match: 6. The CDR3 spans 14 residues. Looked up from germline, CDR1 is DFQATT and CDR2 is SNEGSKA (reference sequence). CDR3 coding DNA: TGCAGTGCTAGACAGGACAGGGGGCGAGTTGAAGCTTTCTTT. Protein sequence: CSARQDRGRVEAFF.

This clonotype was picked up a small number of times. The gene calls are TRBV29-1 and TRBJ2-2; a weak D match, TRBD1 (6 bases). Trimming removed 6 bases at V and 1 base at J, with 9 bases between. In germline, CDR1 is SQVTM, CDR2 ANQGSEA. The CDR3 is 13 residues long. In DNA, the CDR3 is TGCAGCGTCTCGACAGGGAACACCGGGGAGCTGTTTTTT. Its translation: CSVSTGNTGELFF.

The chain has TRBV9 and TRBJ2-3; possibly TRBD2 for D (5 bases). This CDR3 is built from 16 residues. V lost 2 bases to trimming and J lost 3 bases, with 16 bases between them. Germline V CDR1 and CDR2: SGDLS, YYNGEE. CDR3 residues: CASSVRPIRGTDTQYF. CDR3 nucleotides: TGTGCCAGCAGCGTCCGACCGATCCGGGGAACAGATACGCAGTATTTT.

The CDR3 region has the DNA TGTGCCAGTCGGGACTCCATGGGCTACGAGCAGTACTTC. Encoded protein: CASRDSMGYEQYF. This chain uses TRBV25-1 with TRBJ2-7, with TRBD2 as a possible D gene (6 bases). Germline CDR1 reads MGHDK; CDR2 reads SYGVNS. The CDR3 is made up of 13 amino acids. V was pared by 9 bases and J by 3 bases, with 15 bases between.

This clonotype was detected only a few times. This sequence joins TRBV27 and TRBJ2-3, with a weak D call TRBD1 (6 bases). This CDR3 is built from 12 residues. Germline CDR1 and CDR2: MNHEY and SMNVEV (reference sequence). The ends were cut back, 5 bases at V and 5 bases at J, with 8 bases in the middle. CDR3 DNA sequence: TGTGCCAGCAGTCAGGGGTTAGATACGCAGTATTTT. It is translated as CASSQGLDTQYF.

This clonotype was counted between two and nine times. The rearrangement links TRBV20-1 to TRBJ2-3, with D maybe TRBD1 (5 bases). This CDR3 spans 13 amino acids. With 3 bases removed from V and 6 bases from J, the gap between germline ends came to 13 bases. Looked up from germline, CDR1 is DFQATT and CDR2 is SNEGSKA (reference sequence). For the CDR3, the DNA is TGCAGTGCTAGTCGACAGCCCCAGGATACGCAGTATTTT. This encodes CSASRQPQDTQYF.

This clonotype was counted only a few times. DNA of the CDR3: TGCGCCAGCAGCTTAGGCGGGGATGCCGCCTACGAGCAGTACTTC. As protein: CASSLGGDAAYEQYF. The chain employs TRBV5-1 and TRBJ2-7, with TRBD2 as a possible D gene (6 bases). Germline-derived CDR1 and CDR2 are SGHRS and YFSETQ. Trimming pared 2 bases from V and 2 bases from J, leaving 14 bases between. The CDR3 has 15 residues. Combining the CDR3 with reference TRBV5-1 and TRBJ2-7 gives the whole variable domain KAGVTQTPRYLIKTRGQQVTLSCSPISGHRSVSWYQQTPGQGLQFLFEYFSETQRNKGNFPGRFSGRQFSNSRSEMNVSTLELGDSALYLCASSLGGDAAYEQYFGPGTRLTVT.

This clonotype was seen more than once but under ten times. J is TRBJ2-7 and V is TRBV7-9; 9 bases match TRBD1. Germline CDR1 is SEHNR and CDR2 is FQNEAQ (reference sequence). The J segment lost 2 bases and the V segment lost 5 bases, leaving 10 bases of the junction unmatched. The CDR3 contains 16 residues. CDR3 sequence: CASSVTQGAYAYEQYF. CDR3 DNA: TGTGCCAGCAGCGTAACACAGGGGGCTTACGCCTACGAGCAGTACTTC.

This clonotype was seen only once. The junction and the germline gene differ at one end; a read error may be behind it. The V and J genes are TRBV30 and TRBJ2-5, with D unresolved. Per the germline V gene, CDR1 is GTSNPN and CDR2 is SVGIG (reference sequence). This CDR3 has 13 residues. The CDR3 DNA is TGTGCCTGGAGTGAAGGATTCCAAGAGACCCCGTACTTC. Residues: CAWSEGFQETPYF.

This clonotype came up a few times. V and J are TRBV3-1 and TRBJ2-7; no firm D call. Trimming took off 4 bases at V and 0 bases at J, with 16 bases between the two ends. The germline V gene encodes CDR1 LGHDT and CDR2 YNNKEL (reference sequence). This CDR3 has 16 amino acids. The CDR3 sequence is CASSPMDGQSSYEQYF. The CDR3, as DNA: TGTGCCAGCAGCCCAATGGACGGTCAGAGCTCCTACGAGCAGTACTTC.

This clonotype has ten or more counts. This chain joins TRBV5-1 and TRBJ2-7; possibly TRBD1 for D (6 bases). CDR1 and CDR2 (germline): SGHRS, YFSETQ. V was shortened by 6 bases and J by 0 bases, with 16 bases between the two germline ends. The CDR3 consists of 15 residues. The CDR3 bases are TGCGCCAGCATCTACCCCGGGACAAGCTCCTACGAGCAGTACTTC. Protein: CASIYPGTSSYEQYF.

The chain uses TRBV24-1 and TRBJ1-2; 12 nucleotides match TRBD1. CDR1 and CDR2 (germline): KGHDR, SFDVKD. V lost 0 bases to trimming and J lost 4 bases; unmatched junction nucleotides: 8. This CDR3 comprises 18 residues. CDR3 in DNA: TGTGCCACCAGTGATTTGAGGGGACAGGGGGCGACTAGCTATGGCTACACCTTC. It specifies CATSDLRGQGATSYGYTF.

The V call is TRBV4-3, the J call TRBJ2-1, with a possible D match to TRBD1 (5 bases). The germline V gene encodes CDR1 LGHNA and CDR2 YSLEER. The V end lost 3 bases, the J end lost 4 bases, and 7 bases lay between the germline ends. The CDR3 loop spans 13 amino acids. CDR3 nucleotide sequence: TGCGCCAGCAGCCAGGGGCATTACAATGAGCAGTTCTTC. Its protein product is CASSQGHYNEQFF.

The chain employs TRBV12-3 or TRBV12-4 and TRBJ2-7; D is perhaps TRBD2 (5 bases). The CDR3 spans 14 residues. Trimming pared 7 bases from V and 2 bases from J, leaving 15 bases between. The CDR3 sequence is CASTAEDSTYEQYF. In DNA form, the CDR3 reads TGTGCCAGCACTGCCGAGGACTCCACCTACGAGCAGTACTTC.

This clonotype was seen a handful of times. V is TRBV7-9 and J is TRBJ2-7; 8 nucleotides align to TRBD2. CDR3 length: 13 residues. V dropped 5 bases and J dropped 5; count of bases not matched to a gene: 5. CDR1 and CDR2 from the germline V gene are SEHNR and FQNEAQ (reference sequence). The CDR3 DNA sequence: TGTGCCAGCAGCACCGGGGGACTAGACGAGCAGTACTTC. This sequence encodes CASSTGGLDEQYF.

The V call is TRBV20-1, the J call TRBJ2-7; the D is unclear. Germline CDR1 reads DFQATT; CDR2 reads SNEGSKA (reference sequence). V was pared by 0 bases and J by 2 bases, with 14 bases between. The CDR3 is made up of 15 amino acids. Here the CDR3 DNA reads TGCAGTGCTAGAGATTCGAAAGACGCAACCTACGAGCAGTACTTC. Translation gives CSARDSKDATYEQYF.

This clonotype occurred a few times. The DNA for the CDR3 is TGTGCCAGTAGTATAGTCGGCGGGACCGGGGAGCTGTTTTTT. This sequence encodes CASSIVGGTGELFF. The rearrangement joins TRBV19 to TRBJ2-2; possibly TRBD2 for D (5 bases). The CDR3 loop spans 14 amino acids. V shed 1 base and J shed 5 bases, with 8 bases lying between them. From germline, CDR1 is LNHDA and CDR2 SQIVND (reference sequence).

The chain couples TRBV4-2 to TRBJ2-3; D is unresolved. Per the germline V gene, CDR1 is LGHNA and CDR2 is YNFKEQ. V was clipped by 5 bases and J by 5 bases, with 5 bases between them. The CDR3 length is 11 residues. The DNA for the CDR3 is TGTGCCAGCAGCGCAAAAGATACGCAGTATTTT. This sequence encodes CASSAKDTQYF.

In this sample, this clonotype turned up a few times. The chain links TRBV20-1 to TRBJ2-1; TRBD2 aligns across 14 bases. V lost 1 base, J lost 6 bases, and 11 bases stayed unmatched. Germline CDR1 is DFQATT and CDR2 is SNEGSKA (reference sequence). This CDR3 region has 18 residues. CDR3 in DNA: TGCAGTGCTAGAGCCAACACCGGGACTAGCGGGAGATTCAATGAGCAGTTCTTC. Its protein product is CSARANTGTSGRFNEQFF.

This clonotype came up a few times. The chain recombines TRBV7-3 with TRBJ2-2; TRBD1 matches 8 bases. This CDR3 is 16 amino acids long. From germline, CDR1 is SGHTA and CDR2 FQGTGA. Trimming at V came to 2 bases and at J to 4 bases, leaving 6 bases not matched to a gene. Here the CDR3 DNA reads TGTGCCAGCAGCTTATTGGGACAGGACATCACCGGGGAGCTGTTTTTT. It specifies CASSLLGQDITGELFF.

This chain joins TRBV7-2 and TRBJ1-5; 8 bases match TRBD1. V shed 1 base and J 7 bases; nucleotides not matched to a gene: 6. There are 15 residues in the CDR3. Germline CDR1 reads SGHTA; CDR2 reads FQGNSA. CDR3 in DNA: TGTGCCAGCAGCTTAGGCTACAGGGGGAAGCAGCCCCAGCATTTT. It yields the protein CASSLGYRGKQPQHF.

This clonotype was seen a few times. The chain couples TRBV5-1 to TRBJ1-1; D remains ambiguous. The V end lost 3 bases, the J end lost 0 bases, and 12 bases lay between the germline ends. Germline loops: CDR1 SGHRS, CDR2 YFSETQ. The CDR3 runs to 15 residues. Here the CDR3 DNA reads TGCGCCAGCAGCTATAGCCCTACACTGAACACTGAAGCTTTCTTT. As protein: CASSYSPTLNTEAFF.

A few counts support this clonotype. The V gene is TRBV5-5, the J gene TRBJ2-5; 8 nucleotides align to TRBD1. This CDR3 contains 12 residues. The trim removed 5 bases at V and 5 bases at J, leaving 2 bases unmatched. CDR1 SGHKS and CDR2 YYEKEE come from the germline V gene (reference sequence). For the CDR3, the DNA is TGTGCCAGCAGTCGGACAGGGGAGACCCAGTACTTC. Its translation: CASSRTGETQYF.

This clonotype was observed a handful of times. This chain links TRBV20-1 with TRBJ2-1; 10 bases are shared with TRBD2. The CDR3 runs to 14 residues. CDR1 and CDR2 (germline): DFQATT, SNEGSKA (reference sequence). Trimming took 5 bases from V and 8 from J; bases not matched to a gene: 9. In nucleotides, the CDR3 is TGCAGTGCTCCGTGGGGGACTAGCGACTATGAGCAGTTCTTC. Translated: CSAPWGTSDYEQFF.